This T cell receptor beta chain was found in a study of blood T cell repertoires in COVID-19. About the research overall: Researchers got acute and convalescent COVID-19 samples from the United States, Italy and Spain.

The authors' processing: Amplification with reference gene primers provided the estimates of nucleated cell counts. Clones were read by immunoSEQ multiplex PCR, and TCRdb kept only the in-frame ones, dropping some. V and J calls and clone size are as listed in that table; D and trimming were resolved from the DNA. Here the sample spans 300,000 to 350,000 clones, nearly 90% being singletons. Categorization into cohorts depended on clinical history that participants reported. This clonotype was obtained from a woman under 30 with acute COVID-19. Sequencing used PBMCs or T cells enriched from blood (not recorded which).

The CDR3 sequence: CASSPNRGSIYNEQFF. CDR3 in DNA: TGTGCCAGCAGCCCTAACAGGGGGTCCATATACAATGAGCAGTTCTTC. The chain couples TRBV5-6 to TRBJ2-1, with TRBD1 matching over 8 bases. Germline-derived CDR1 and CDR2 are SGHDT and YYEEEE. This CDR3 comprises 16 residues. J gave up 4 bases and V 4 bases, and 10 bases lay outside the gene matches.